Detailed here is one T cell receptor beta chain. Germline V gives CDR1 LGHNA, CDR2 YNFKEQ. V gave up 3 bases and J gave up 0 bases; unmatched junction bases: 4. The CDR3 extends over 15 amino acids. This table comes from immunoSEQ multiplex PCR, and its TCRdb copy is limited to in-frame clones, with some not included. The data contain some 15,000 clones, roughly 70% of them singletons. The source of the sample is a study of T cells after somatic rescue of genetic block. The V call is TRBV4-2, the J call TRBJ1-2, with 7 bases fitting TRBD1. What was sequenced was peripheral blood mononuclear cells (PBMCs). This receptor was taken from a young man. CDR3 nucleotides: TGTGCCAGCAGCCAGTTCACAGGGGCTAACTATGGCTACACCTTC. This translates into CASSQFTGANYGYTF.